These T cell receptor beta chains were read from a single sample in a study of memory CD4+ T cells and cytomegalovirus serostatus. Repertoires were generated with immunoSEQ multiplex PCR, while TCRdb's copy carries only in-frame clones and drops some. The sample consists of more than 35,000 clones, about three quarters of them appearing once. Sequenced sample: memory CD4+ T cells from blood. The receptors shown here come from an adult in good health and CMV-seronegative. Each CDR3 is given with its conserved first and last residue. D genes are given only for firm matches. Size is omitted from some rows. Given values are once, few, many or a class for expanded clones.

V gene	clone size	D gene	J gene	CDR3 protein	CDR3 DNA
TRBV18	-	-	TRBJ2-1	CASGGGDGTYNEQFF	TGTGCCAGCGGAGGAGGGGACGGAACCTACAATGAGCAGTTCTTC
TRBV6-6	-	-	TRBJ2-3	CASTKTGQSGTDTQYF	TGTGCCAGCACCAAAACTGGACAAAGTGGCACAGATACGCAGTATTTT
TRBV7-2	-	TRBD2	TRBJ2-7	CASSLASGGISYEQYF	TGTGCCAGCAGCTTAGCTAGCGGGGGGATCTCCTACGAGCAGTACTTC
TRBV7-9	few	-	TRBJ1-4	CASSSGGRGSELFF	TGTGCCAGCAGCTCCGGCGGGCGTGGATCCGAACTGTTTTTT
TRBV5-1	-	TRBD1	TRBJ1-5	CASSLGEGAGQPQHF	TGCGCCAGCAGCTTGGGGGAGGGGGCTGGACAGCCCCAGCATTTT
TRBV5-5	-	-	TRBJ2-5	CASSPGGLQETQYF	TGTGCCAGCAGCCCCGGAGGCCTGCAAGAGACCCAGTACTTC
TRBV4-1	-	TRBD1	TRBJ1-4	CASSQDRGQGSNEKLFF	TGCGCCAGCAGCCAAGATCGTGGACAGGGGTCTAATGAAAAACTGTTTTTT
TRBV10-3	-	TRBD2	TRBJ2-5	CAISDGSGVQETQYF	TGTGCCATCAGTGACGGTAGCGGGGTCCAAGAGACCCAGTACTTC
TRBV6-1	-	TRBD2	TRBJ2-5	CASSESSGGFQETQYF	TGTGCCAGCAGTGAATCTAGCGGGGGTTTCCAAGAGACCCAGTACTTC
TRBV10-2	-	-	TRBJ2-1	CASSDRDRTMFEQFF	TGCGCCAGCAGTGACCGGGACCGGACAATGTTCGAGCAGTTCTTC
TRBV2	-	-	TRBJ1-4	CASGTFGEKLFF	TGTGCCAGTGGGACCTTTGGGGAAAAACTGTTTTTT
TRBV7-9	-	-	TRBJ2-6	CASSFAMRIAGANVLTF	TGTGCCAGCAGCTTTGCTATGAGGATCGCTGGGGCCAACGTCCTGACTTTC
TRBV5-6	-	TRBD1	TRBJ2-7	CASSGLYGTGGHEQYF	TGTGCCAGCAGCGGTTTGTATGGGACAGGGGGCCACGAGCAGTACTTC
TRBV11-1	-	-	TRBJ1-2	CASSLNRDYGYTF	TGTGCCAGCAGCTTAAACAGGGACTATGGCTACACCTTC
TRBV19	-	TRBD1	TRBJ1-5	CATHPGTGNSDNQPQHF	TGTGCCACTCATCCCGGGACAGGGAATAGTGACAATCAGCCCCAGCATTTT
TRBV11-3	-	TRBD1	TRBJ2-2	CASSLDKGQAEDTGELFF	TGTGCCAGCAGCTTAGATAAAGGACAGGCGGAGGACACCGGGGAGCTGTTTTTT
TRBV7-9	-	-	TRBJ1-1	CASSFRQDGTEAFF	TGTGCCAGCAGCTTTCGACAGGATGGGACTGAAGCTTTCTTT
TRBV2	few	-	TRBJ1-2	CASSGDLQGGYTF	TGTGCCAGCAGTGGGGACCTCCAGGGTGGCTACACCTTC
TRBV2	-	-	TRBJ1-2	CASRRESTNYGYTF	TGTGCCAGCAGGAGGGAATCAACTAACTATGGCTACACCTTC
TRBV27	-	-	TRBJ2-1	CASSLWSAGNEQFF	TGTGCCAGCAGTTTATGGTCCGCGGGGAATGAGCAGTTCTTC
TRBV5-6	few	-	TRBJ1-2	CASSSGFNYGYTF	TGTGCCAGCAGCTCTGGGTTCAACTATGGCTACACCTTC
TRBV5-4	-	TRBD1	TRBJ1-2	CASSRTQTNTGVGYTF	TGTGCCAGCAGCAGGACCCAAACAAATACAGGGGTTGGCTACACCTTC
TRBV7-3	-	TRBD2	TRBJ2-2	CASSLGLAGGTGELFF	TGTGCCAGCAGCTTAGGACTAGCGGGCGGCACCGGGGAGCTGTTTTTT
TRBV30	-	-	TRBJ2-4	CAWSVDRLAKNIQYF	TGTGCCTGGAGTGTCGACAGACTAGCCAAAAACATTCAGTACTTC
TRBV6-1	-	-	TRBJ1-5	CASNRISNQPQHF	TGTGCCAGCAATAGAATTAGCAATCAGCCCCAGCATTTT
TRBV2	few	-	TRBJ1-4	CASSEGRVGEKLFF	TGTGCCAGCAGTGAGGGCAGGGTAGGCGAAAAACTGTTTTTT
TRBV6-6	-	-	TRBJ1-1	CASSYQAGAFF	TGTGCCAGCAGTTACCAGGCAGGAGCTTTCTTT
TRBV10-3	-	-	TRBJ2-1	CAIWPGPNRGEQFF	TGTGCCATCTGGCCGGGCCCCAACAGAGGTGAGCAGTTCTTC
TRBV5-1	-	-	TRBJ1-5	CASSQTPDSNQPQHF	TGCGCCAGCAGCCAGACCCCAGACAGTAATCAGCCCCAGCATTTT
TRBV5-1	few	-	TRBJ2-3	CASSLPGDGDTQYF	TGCGCCAGCAGCCTGCCCGGGGACGGCGATACGCAGTATTTT
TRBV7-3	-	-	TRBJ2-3	CASSLQGGTDTQYF	TGTGCCAGCAGCCTACAGGGTGGCACAGATACGCAGTATTTT
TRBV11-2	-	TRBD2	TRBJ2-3	CASSFRTSGGADTQYF	TGTGCCAGCAGTTTCCGGACTAGCGGGGGGGCAGATACGCAGTATTTT
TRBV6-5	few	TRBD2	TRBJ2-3	CASRRDYFTDTQYF	TGTGCCAGCAGGCGGGACTACTTCACAGATACGCAGTATTTT
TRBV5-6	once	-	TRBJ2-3	CASSWAGTKDTQYF	TGTGCCAGCAGCTGGGCCGGGACAAAGGATACGCAGTATTTT
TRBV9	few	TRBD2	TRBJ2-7	CASSVGPSGGYEQYF	TGTGCCAGCAGCGTAGGGCCTAGCGGAGGGTACGAGCAGTACTTC
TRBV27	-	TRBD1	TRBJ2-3	CASSPKTGFSVPDTQYF	TGTGCCAGCAGTCCAAAGACAGGGTTTTCCGTTCCAGATACGCAGTATTTT
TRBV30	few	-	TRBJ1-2	CAWSPNREGGYTF	TGTGCCTGGAGTCCTAACAGGGAGGGAGGCTACACCTTC
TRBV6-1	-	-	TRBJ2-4	CASSHRDIQYF	TGTGCCAGCAGCCACCGGGACATTCAGTACTTC
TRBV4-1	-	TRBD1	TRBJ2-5	CASSKTPGQLRGETQYF	TGCGCCAGCAGCAAAACCCCGGGACAGTTAAGGGGAGAGACCCAGTACTTC
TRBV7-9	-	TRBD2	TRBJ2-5	CASSPSGGAGTQYF	TGTGCCAGCAGCCCCAGCGGGGGGGCGGGTACCCAGTACTTC
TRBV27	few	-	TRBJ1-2	CASSLFHRGSDYGYTF	TGTGCCAGCAGTTTATTCCACCGGGGATCGGACTATGGCTACACCTTC
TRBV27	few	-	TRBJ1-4	CASSLTRADEKLFF	TGTGCCAGCAGTTTAACCAGGGCGGATGAAAAACTGTTTTTT
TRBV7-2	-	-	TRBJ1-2	CASSLVQGASSGYTF	TGTGCCAGCAGCTTAGTCCAGGGAGCTTCCTCGGGCTACACCTTC
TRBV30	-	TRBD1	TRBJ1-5	CAWSTRDRGSGNQPQHF	TGTGCCTGGAGTACCCGGGACAGAGGATCCGGCAATCAGCCCCAGCATTTT
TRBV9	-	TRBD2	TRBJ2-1	CASSVGTSERNEQFF	TGTGCCAGCAGCGTAGGGACTAGCGAAAGGAATGAGCAGTTCTTC
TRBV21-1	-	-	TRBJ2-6	CASSKGNELRTGGCGANVLTF	TGTGCCAGCAGCAAAGGGAACGAATTGAGGACAGGGGGCTGTGGGGCCAACGTCCTGACTTTC
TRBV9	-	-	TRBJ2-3	CASSVYADTQYF	TGTGCCAGCAGCGTATATGCAGATACGCAGTATTTT
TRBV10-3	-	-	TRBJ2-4	CATSGGPDNIQYF	TGTGCCACGTCTGGGGGACCGGACAACATTCAGTACTTC
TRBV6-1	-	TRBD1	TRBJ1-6	CASSWDSFNSPLHF	TGTGCCAGCAGTTGGGACAGCTTCAATTCACCCCTCCACTTT
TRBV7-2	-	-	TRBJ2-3	CASRRDIGTDTQYF	TGTGCCAGCAGACGGGACATCGGCACAGATACGCAGTATTTT